This passage covers 21 T cell receptor beta chains from one sample sequenced in a study of T cell changes during pregnancy in multiple sclerosis. Clones were sequenced by immunoSEQ multiplex PCR, and TCRdb holds only the in-frame ones, with some missing. Among approximately 100,000 clones listed, about 90% were seen once. The material sequenced was peripheral blood, taken after pregnancy. These receptor sequences come from a female donor in good health, enrolled as a control in a pregnancy study.

This clone has only a few counts. The J gene is TRBJ1-4, the V gene TRBV2; D gene unclear. Germline V CDR1 and CDR2: SNHLY, FYNNEI. CDR3 length: 12 residues. V lost 2 bases and J lost 10, with 8 bases in between. CDR3 residues: CASSETRGKLFF. CDR3 nucleotide sequence: TGTGCCAGCAGTGAAACTCGGGGAAAACTGTTTTTT.

CDR3 DNA sequence: TGCGCCAGCAGCCAAGAACCGGGTTCGGAAACTGAAGCTTTCTTT. It codes for CASSQEPGSETEAFF. V usage is TRBV4-1 and J usage is TRBJ1-1; D unresolved. The CDR3 totals 15 residues. Germline CDR1 and CDR2: MGHRA and YSYEKL. The V end lost 0 bases, the J end lost 5 bases, and 13 bases lay between the germline ends.

The chain is built from TRBV11-2 and TRBJ1-5; 9 bases line up with TRBD1. There are 14 residues in the CDR3. The ends lost 4 bases at V and 10 bases at J; junction bases unmatched: 8. Germline V gene data show CDR1 as SGHAT and CDR2 as FQNNGV. DNA for the CDR3: TGTGCCAGCAGCTCCGGGACAGGGTTTGATCCCCAGCATTTT. This gives the protein CASSSGTGFDPQHF.

The V call is TRBV5-4, the J call TRBJ2-5, with 11 positions matching TRBD2. The CDR3 consists of 16 residues. Germline CDR1 reads SGHNT; CDR2 reads YYREEE (reference sequence). J lost 5 bases, V lost 4 bases, and 10 bases had no gene match. CDR3 sequence reads: CASSPIAGGPEETQYF. The CDR3 DNA reads as TGTGCCAGCAGCCCTATAGCGGGGGGGCCCGAGGAGACCCAGTACTTC.

The gene calls are TRBV4-1 and TRBJ1-1; D perhaps matches TRBD1 (5 bases). V was pared by 0 bases and J by 11 bases, with 19 bases between. In germline, CDR1 is MGHRA, CDR2 YSYEKL. The CDR3 consists of 15 residues. The CDR3 here is CASSQEVGTSTNAFF. The DNA of the CDR3 is TGCGCCAGCAGCCAAGAAGTGGGGACTTCAACGAATGCTTTCTTT.

V usage is TRBV5-1 and J usage is TRBJ2-7; D uncertain. V shed 0 bases and J shed 2 bases, with 6 bases lying between them. The length of the CDR3 is 13 residues. From germline, CDR1 is SGHRS and CDR2 YFSETQ. The CDR3 DNA reads as TGCGCCAGCAGCTTGGGGAGTGCCTACGAGCAGTACTTC. Amino acid sequence: CASSLGSAYEQYF.

The J gene is TRBJ2-3, the V gene TRBV19; TRBD1 is a possible D gene (5 bases). Germline-derived CDR1 and CDR2 are LNHDA and SQIVND (reference sequence). Deletions cut 3 bases from V and 1 base from J, with 11 bases between. The CDR3 has 15 residues. In DNA, the CDR3 is TGTGCCAGTAGTATGGTAGGGGAAGGCACAGATACGCAGTATTTT. It codes for CASSMVGEGTDTQYF.

This chain links TRBV6-4 with TRBJ2-7; TRBD1 is a possible D gene (5 bases). This CDR3 has 14 amino acids. The germline V gene has CDR1 MRHNA and CDR2 SNTAGT. Trimming took 8 bases from V and 0 from J, leaving 14 bases between them. The CDR3, as DNA: TGTGCCAGCTTCAAGAGACAGAGCTCCTACGAGCAGTACTTC. Protein: CASFKRQSSYEQYF.

This clone came up a few times. This chain uses TRBV2 with TRBJ2-2; D uncertain. CDR1 is SNHLY, CDR2 FYNNEI, per germline. Trimming pared 6 bases from V and 5 bases from J, leaving 7 bases between. This CDR3 spans 12 amino acids. CDR3 amino acids: CASRADTGELFF. The CDR3 DNA follows: TGTGCCAGCAGGGCTGATACCGGGGAGCTGTTTTTT.

In this sample, this clone turned up a few times. The V and J genes are TRBV15 and TRBJ1-2, with 7 bases aligning to TRBD1. The V and J ends lost 6 bases and 6 bases, in that order; junction bases with no gene match: 16. Germline CDR1 and CDR2: LNHNV and YYDKDF (reference sequence). The CDR3 loop spans 16 amino acids. The CDR3 DNA reads as TGTGCCACCAGTCCCGACAGCGGTGACAGGGTAGATGGCTACACCTTC. It encodes CATSPDSGDRVDGYTF.

V and J are TRBV2 and TRBJ2-1, with 7 positions matching TRBD2. The CDR3 is 15 residues long. Germline V gene lookup returns CDR1 SNHLY and CDR2 FYNNEI. After removal of 8 bases from V and 0 bases from J, the junction contained 7 bases not matched to a gene. The CDR3 region is CASREESHSYNEQFF. CDR3 in DNA: TGTGCCAGCCGGGAGGAATCCCACTCCTACAATGAGCAGTTCTTC.

This clone is a singleton in its sample. The rearrangement uses TRBV29-1 and TRBJ2-5; D uncertain. Per germline, CDR1 SQVTM and CDR2 ANQGSEA. V was cut by 3 bases and J by 2 bases, with 7 bases left in between. The CDR3 has 12 residues. The CDR3 DNA follows: TGCAGCGTTGAGGTCAGTCAAGAGACCCAGTACTTC. Its translation is CSVEVSQETQYF. Full variable domain (outside the CDR3, taken from reference TRBV29-1 and TRBJ2-5): SAVISQKPSRDICQRGTSLTIQCQVDSQVTMMFWYRQQPGQSLTLIATANQGSEATYESGFVIDKFPISRPNLTFSTLTVSNMSPEDSSIYLCSVEVSQETQYFGPGTRLLVL.

The V gene is TRBV7-8, the J gene TRBJ2-5; TRBD2 aligns across 11 bases. The germline V gene has CDR1 SGHVS and CDR2 FQNEAQ. V trimming: 5 bases; J trimming: 5 bases; junction bases outside the gene matches: 7. CDR3 size: 15 residues. The CDR3 sequence: CASSLGLAGGETQYF. As DNA, the CDR3 is TGTGCCAGCAGCCTAGGACTAGCGGGTGGGGAGACCCAGTACTTC.

The V call is TRBV6-5, the J call TRBJ2-3; 9 nucleotides line up with TRBD2. CDR1 MNHEY and CDR2 SVGAGI come from the germline V gene. V shed 5 bases, J shed 5 bases, and the junction held 8 bases outside the gene matches. This CDR3 comprises 15 residues. The CDR3 DNA reads as TGTGCCAGCAGTCCTCTAGCGGGAATCGTAGATACGCAGTATTTT. Its translation is CASSPLAGIVDTQYF.

This clone was counted once. V usage is TRBV2 and J usage is TRBJ1-6; D is unclear. The germline V gene has CDR1 SNHLY and CDR2 FYNNEI. V lost 0 bases and J lost 7, with 4 bases in between. The CDR3 totals 13 residues. The DNA of the CDR3 is TGTGCCAGCAGTGAAGCGCAGAATTCACCCCTCCACTTT. Its protein is CASSEAQNSPLHF.

This clone was seen a single time. The chain has TRBV30 and TRBJ1-2; D gene unclear. The V and J ends lost 2 bases and 5 bases respectively, with 15 bases between them. Germline loops: CDR1 GTSNPN, CDR2 SVGIG (reference sequence). CDR3 length: 14 amino acids. The CDR3 is CAWSPARPPYGYTF. For the CDR3, the DNA is TGTGCCTGGAGTCCGGCCAGGCCCCCTTATGGCTACACCTTC.

This chain uses TRBV5-1 with TRBJ2-2; no clear D. Germline V gives CDR1 SGHRS, CDR2 YFSETQ. The CDR3 spans 12 residues. V was pared by 0 bases and J by 6 bases, with 3 bases between. CDR3 protein: CASSLASGELFF. The CDR3 bases are TGCGCCAGCAGCTTGGCCTCCGGGGAGCTGTTTTTT.

CDR3 in DNA: TGTGCCAGCAGCCTTCGGACAGGTGTGAACACCGGGGAGCTGTTTTTT. It specifies CASSLRTGVNTGELFF. The chain couples TRBV9 to TRBJ2-2; TRBD1 matches 7 bases. Trimming removed 4 bases from V and 1 base from J; junction bases left unmatched: 7. There are 16 residues in the CDR3. Germline CDR1 and CDR2: SGDLS and YYNGEE.

Turning to this clone: The sample holds other DNA sequences that translate to the same CDR3. V and J are TRBV30 and TRBJ1-2; TRBD1 is a possible D gene (5 bases). Trimming took 4 bases from V and 1 from J, leaving 16 bases between them. Germline assignment: CDR1 GTSNPN and CDR2 SVGIG (reference sequence). This CDR3 has 15 residues. The CDR3 DNA reads as TGTGCCTGGACCCCCCCAGACAGACGTAACTATGGCTACACCTTC. It translates to CAWTPPDRRNYGYTF.

Only one count was recorded for this clone. The chain has TRBV5-4 and TRBJ1-2; 7 nucleotides line up with TRBD1. The CDR3 has 13 amino acids. Germline loops: CDR1 SGHNT, CDR2 YYREEE (reference sequence). The V and J ends lost 3 bases and 6 bases, in that order; junction bases with no gene match: 5. CDR3 region: CASSSRRGDGYTF. The CDR3 DNA sequence: TGTGCCAGCAGCTCCCGCAGGGGGGATGGCTACACCTTC.

This clone was seen just once. V and J are TRBV2 and TRBJ1-2; no clear D. From germline, CDR1 is SNHLY and CDR2 FYNNEI. The CDR3 totals 15 residues. V was cut by 8 bases and J by 0 bases, with 16 bases left in between. The CDR3 coding sequence is TGTGCCAGCCTGGAGGGTCGAGTGCCTAACTATGGCTACACCTTC. Translation: CASLEGRVPNYGYTF.